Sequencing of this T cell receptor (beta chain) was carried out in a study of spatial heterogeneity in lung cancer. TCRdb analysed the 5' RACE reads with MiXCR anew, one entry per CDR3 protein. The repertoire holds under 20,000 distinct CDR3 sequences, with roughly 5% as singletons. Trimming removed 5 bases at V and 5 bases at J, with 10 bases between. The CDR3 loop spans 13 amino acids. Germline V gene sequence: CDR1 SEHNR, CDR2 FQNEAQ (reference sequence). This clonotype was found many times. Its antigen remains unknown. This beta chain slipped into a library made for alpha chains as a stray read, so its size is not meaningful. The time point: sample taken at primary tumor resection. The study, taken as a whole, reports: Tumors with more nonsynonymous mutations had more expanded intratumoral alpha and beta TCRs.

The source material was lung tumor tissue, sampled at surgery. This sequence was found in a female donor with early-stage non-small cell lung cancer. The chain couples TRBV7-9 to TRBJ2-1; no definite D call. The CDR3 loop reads CASSVDVDNEQFF. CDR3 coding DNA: TGTGCCAGCAGCGTGGACGTAGACAATGAGCAGTTCTTC.